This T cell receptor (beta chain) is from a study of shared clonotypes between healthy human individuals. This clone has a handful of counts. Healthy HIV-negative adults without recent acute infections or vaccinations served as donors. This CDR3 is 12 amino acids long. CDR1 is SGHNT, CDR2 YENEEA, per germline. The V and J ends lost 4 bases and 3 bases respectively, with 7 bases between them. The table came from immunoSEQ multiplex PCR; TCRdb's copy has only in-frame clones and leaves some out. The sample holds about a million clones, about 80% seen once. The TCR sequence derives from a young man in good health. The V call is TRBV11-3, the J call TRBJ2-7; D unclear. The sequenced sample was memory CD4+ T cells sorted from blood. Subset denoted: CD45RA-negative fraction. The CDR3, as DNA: TGTGCCAGCAGCTCAAATGGCTACGAGCAGTACTTC. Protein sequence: CASSSNGYEQYF.